This entry is about one T cell receptor (beta chain). Profiling relied on immunoSEQ multiplex PCR, and the TCRdb table lists in-frame clones only, not all of them. The sample has more than 10,000 clones, roughly 78% seen once. These data come from a study of blood T cell repertoires in COVID-19. Sequenced sample: peripheral blood. The sequence was obtained from a human donor in a cohort sampled during active COVID-19.

This CDR3 is CASSRLAGAINEQFF. The CDR3 DNA is TGTGCCAGCAGTAGACTAGCGGGGGCCATCAATGAGCAGTTCTTC. The chain has TRBV6-4 and TRBJ2-1; 12 bases are a match to TRBD2. The CDR3 is 15 amino acids. Germline V CDR1 and CDR2: MRHNA, SNTAGT. J was trimmed by 6 bases and V by 5 bases; bases with no gene match: 5.